The source of this T cell receptor beta chain is a study of response to subunit inactivated influenza vaccine. Regarding the study as a whole: Authors suggested that a seasonal influenza vaccination recruits few new T cells each time.

TCRdb re-derived calls from the RT-PCR reads in MiXCR, one entry per CDR3 protein. The sample lists over 400,000 distinct CDR3 sequences; approximately 9.9% were seen once. Comment on this clonotype: Its antigen is not identified.

The V gene's germline CDR1 is SGHTA and CDR2 FQGNSA. After removal of 7 bases from V and 4 bases from J, the junction contained 15 bases not matched to a gene. The CDR3 has 16 amino acids. The V and J genes are TRBV7-2 and TRBJ2-5, with 7 bases identical to TRBD2. The sample was PBMCs from blood, taken 40 to 50 days after vaccination. This sequence originates from a man aged 50 to 60 who received an inactivated influenza vaccine. The CDR3, as DNA: TGTGCCAGCACCATCCGTGAGCGGGGATGGGGAGAGACCCAGTACTTC. It encodes CASTIRERGWGETQYF.